The entry below gives a single T cell receptor (beta chain) sequence along with its context. Its specificity is not known. Other nucleotide sequences from this sample produce the same CDR3. The data were taken from a study of cytomegalovirus exposure and HLA in healthy donors. The CDR3 sequence is 15 residues long. Germline V lookup: CDR1 SGHRS, CDR2 YFSETQ. V shed 0 bases and J 4 bases; nucleotides not matched to a gene: 4. General study results and limits: Usually a TCR sequence was rare, but some public TCRs were found in many donors. Listed as cytomegalovirus-associated were 164 TCR beta chains. Specific recognition of CMV antigens was confirmed in vitro for a few chains (all CMV-associated). According to a subsequent analysis, TCR clusters identified in the first cohort showed a tendency to co-occur across the 100 to 150 validation repertoires.

Assay: immunoSEQ multiplex PCR; the TCRdb copy retains only in-frame clones and omits some. The sample shows approximately 260,000 clones, about 90% of them seen only once. The source of this sequence is a woman in her twenties or thirties in good health and CMV-seropositive. V is TRBV5-1 and J is TRBJ1-5, with 7 bases lining up with TRBD1. Source material: PBMCs. The CDR3 is CASSLGDRDNQPQHF. The CDR3 DNA is TGCGCCAGCAGCTTGGGCGACAGGGATAATCAGCCCCAGCATTTT.